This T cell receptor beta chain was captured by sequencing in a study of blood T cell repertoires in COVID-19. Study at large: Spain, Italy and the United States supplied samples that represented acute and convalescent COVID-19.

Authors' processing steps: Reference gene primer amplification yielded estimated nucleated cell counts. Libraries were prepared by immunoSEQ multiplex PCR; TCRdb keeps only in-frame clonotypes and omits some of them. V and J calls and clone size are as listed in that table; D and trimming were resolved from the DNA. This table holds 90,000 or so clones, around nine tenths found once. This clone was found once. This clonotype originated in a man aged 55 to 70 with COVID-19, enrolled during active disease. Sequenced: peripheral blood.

CDR3 residues: CASSLRDRAEKLFF. CDR3 coding DNA: TGTGCCAGCTCACTCCGGGACAGGGCTGAAAAACTGTTTTTT. V and J are TRBV18 and TRBJ1-4; TRBD1 aligns across 9 bases. CDR1 is KGHSH and CDR2 is LQKENI in the germline V gene. V gave up 4 bases and J gave up 7 bases; unmatched junction bases: 4. This CDR3 region has 14 residues.